This T cell receptor beta chain was sequenced during a study of graft-versus-host responses after intestinal transplantation. Notes on the study in general: Among recipient marrow samples, GvH clones were found; some appeared first in ileum or blood.

Regarding this clone: The antigen is undetermined. The CDR3 does not close with the conserved phenylalanine or tryptophan, likely indicating a read error.

Method: immunoSEQ multiplex PCR; TCRdb's copy keeps in-frame clones and lacks some. Seen here are more than 7,500 clones, nearly 95% observed once, and the top ten hold 16%. Trimming removed 5 bases at V and 2 bases at J, with 12 bases between. This CDR3 spans 14 amino acids. Germline V lookup: CDR1 MNHNS, CDR2 SASEGT. The V gene is TRBV6-1, the J gene TRBJ1-2; D is unclear. This specimen was bone marrow, taken around 500 days after intestinal transplantation. The TCR sequence derives from a human patient who received an intestinal transplant, so some T cells may come from the graft donor. As DNA, the CDR3 is TGTGCCAGCAGTCTGGGGATGGGAAACTATGGCTACACCCTC. Amino acid sequence: CASSLGMGNYGYTL.